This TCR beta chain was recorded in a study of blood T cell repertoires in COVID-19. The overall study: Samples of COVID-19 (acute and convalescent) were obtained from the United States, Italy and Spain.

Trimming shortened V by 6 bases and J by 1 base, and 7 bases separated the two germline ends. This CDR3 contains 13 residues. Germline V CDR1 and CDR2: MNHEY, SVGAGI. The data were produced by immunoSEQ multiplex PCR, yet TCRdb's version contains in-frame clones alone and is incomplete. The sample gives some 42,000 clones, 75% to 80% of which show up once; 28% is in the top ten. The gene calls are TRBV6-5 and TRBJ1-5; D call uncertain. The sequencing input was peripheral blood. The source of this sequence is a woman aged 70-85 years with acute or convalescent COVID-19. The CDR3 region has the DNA TGTGCCAGCAGGCTACAGAGCAATCAGCCCCAGCATTTT. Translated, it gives CASRLQSNQPQHF.